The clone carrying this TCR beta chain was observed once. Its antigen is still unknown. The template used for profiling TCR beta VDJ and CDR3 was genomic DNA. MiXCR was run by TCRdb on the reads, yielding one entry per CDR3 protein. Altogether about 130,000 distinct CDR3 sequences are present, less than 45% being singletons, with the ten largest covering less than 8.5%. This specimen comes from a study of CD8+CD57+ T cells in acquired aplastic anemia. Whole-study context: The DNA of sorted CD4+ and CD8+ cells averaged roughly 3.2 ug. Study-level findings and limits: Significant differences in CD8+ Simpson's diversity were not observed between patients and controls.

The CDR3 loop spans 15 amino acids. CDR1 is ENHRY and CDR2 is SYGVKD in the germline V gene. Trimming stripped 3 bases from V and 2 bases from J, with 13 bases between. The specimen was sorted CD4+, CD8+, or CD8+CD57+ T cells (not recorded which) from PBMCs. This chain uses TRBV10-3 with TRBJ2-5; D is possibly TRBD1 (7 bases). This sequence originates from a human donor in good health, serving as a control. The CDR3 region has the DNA TGTGCCATCAGTGAAATGGCAGGGGGGCAAGAGACCCAGTACTTC. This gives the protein CAISEMAGGQETQYF.